This TCR beta chain stems from a study of CD8+ T cells in alopecia areata. Study-wide context: Dosing with tofacitinib proceeded for 6 to 18 months, followed by 6 months off drug.

Germline V CDR1 and CDR2: MDHEN, SYDVKM. The CDR3 contains 15 residues. V was clipped by 3 bases and J by 9 bases; unmatched bases: 10. This clone was counted between two and nine times. RNA extraction was followed by reverse transcription into cDNA, which acted as the sequencing template. TCRdb's table, derived via immunoSEQ multiplex PCR, lists solely in-frame clones and lacks some. The sample comprises 110,000 or so clones, less than 45% of which are singletons, and roughly 3.3% rests with the top ten. Sequenced: CD4+ T cells sorted from blood. The chain uses TRBV28 and TRBJ1-5; 8 bases line up with TRBD1. The TCR sequence derives from a human donor with alopecia areata. The CDR3 bases are TGTGCCAGCAGTTTCCGGGACAGGACGATAGGGCCCCAGCATTTT. It translates to CASSFRDRTIGPQHF.